This TCR beta chain was retrieved from a study of response to subunit inactivated influenza vaccine. General study findings and limits: After each seasonal influenza vaccination, few new T cells are recruited, the authors suggested.

This CDR3 has 15 amino acids. Germline CDR1 SGHVS, CDR2 FQNEAQ. The ends were cut back, 2 bases at V and 1 base at J, with 9 bases in the middle. A word on this clonotype: Its antigen is unknown.

Using its own MiXCR run on the RT-PCR reads, TCRdb lists one record per CDR3 protein. Of 860,000 or so distinct CDR3 sequences listed, 21% were seen once; the top ten hold 10%. The sample was PBMCs from blood, taken 5 days after vaccination. This TCR came from a man aged 50 to 59 who received an inactivated influenza vaccine. The rearrangement joins TRBV7-8 to TRBJ1-5, with a tentative D call TRBD1 (5 bases). The CDR3 region is CASSLYRQSNQPQHF. DNA of the CDR3: TGTGCCAGCAGCTTATACCGACAGAGCAATCAGCCCCAGCATTTT.